This record concerns one TCR beta chain sequence. These data are taken from a study of blood T cell repertoires in COVID-19. Study summary: The samples span acute and convalescent COVID-19 from the United States, Italy and Spain. The cDNA or gDNA used as material had been derived from T cells, B-cell-depleted T cells, or PBMCs.

Authors' processing steps: Cell counts per sample came from amplifying reference gene primers. This table comes from immunoSEQ multiplex PCR, and its TCRdb copy is limited to in-frame clones, with some not included. That table furnishes V, J and clone size, whereas the DNA furnished D and trimming. The repertoire holds fewer than 400,000 clones, with around 88% as singletons. V lost 4 bases to trimming and J lost 10 bases, with 15 bases between them. This CDR3 is 13 amino acids long. CDR1 is SGHRS, CDR2 YFSETQ, per germline. V usage is TRBV5-1 and J usage is TRBJ2-1, with D possibly TRBD2 on 6 matching bases. This TCR was sampled from a man aged 25-40 years with active or convalescent COVID-19. Source material: peripheral blood. The CDR3 reads CASSGGRQREQFF. The CDR3 DNA reads TGCGCCAGCAGCGGGGGGAGGCAGCGCGAGCAGTTCTTC.